These T cell receptor beta chains were read from a single sample in a study of cytomegalovirus exposure and HLA in healthy donors. The assay was immunoSEQ multiplex PCR, and TCRdb's table has in-frame clones only and misses some. This sample carries some 260,000 clones, about 90% of them seen once, and the ten largest clones take 9.5% to 15%. The sequencing sample was made of PBMCs. The receptor source for this set is a man aged 18 to 30 in good health and CMV-seropositive. Both conserved end residues are part of each CDR3. A D gene is named only where the DNA matches it firmly. Expanded clones are given a class, and other clones once, few, many or no size at all.

DNA,CDR3,size,V,J,D
TGTGCCAGCAGTTTATTCAGTAGCGGACCGGGGGGGACTAGCGGGAGCGGTCCGCTCGAGCAGTACTTC,CASSLFSSGPGGTSGSGPLEQYF,NA,TRBV27,TRBJ2-7,TRBD2
TGTGCCAGTACTGGGATTGGAACCGGGGAGCTGTTTTTT,CASTGIGTGELFF,NA,TRBV19,TRBJ2-2,NA
TGTGCCAGCAGCTTAGCGGGGTTGGATTTCTCTGGGGCCAACGTCCTGACTTTC,CASSLAGLDFSGANVLTF,NA,TRBV7-8,TRBJ2-6,NA
TGCAGCGTTGGGACAAGTATGAACACTGAAGCTTTCTTT,CSVGTSMNTEAFF,NA,TRBV29-1,TRBJ1-1,NA
TGCGCCAGCAGCTTCGTCGGGACAACTAATGAAAAACTGTTTTTT,CASSFVGTTNEKLFF,NA,TRBV5-1,TRBJ1-4,NA
TGTGCCAGCAGCGCCCCGGACAGGGGCGTTCACGAGCAGTACTTC,CASSAPDRGVHEQYF,NA,TRBV9,TRBJ2-7,TRBD1
TGTGCCAGCAGCTTAGGATATAGGCAGGGCAATCAGCCCCAGCATTTT,CASSLGYRQGNQPQHF,NA,TRBV7-8,TRBJ1-5,NA
TGTGCCAGCTCACCACTCGGTGGGAGGGTGCCCCAGCATTTT,CASSPLGGRVPQHF,few,TRBV18,TRBJ1-5,NA
TGCGCCAGCAGCTTGGCGGGAAGCGCAGATACGCAGTATTTT,CASSLAGSADTQYF,NA,TRBV5-1,TRBJ2-3,NA
TGTGCCAGCAGTTCTTCCGGGACTAGCGGGAGGGCTAGAATCTTC,CASSSSGTSGRARIF,NA,TRBV28,TRBJ2-1,TRBD2
TGTGCCAGCAGTGGCGACAGGGCCAGGACCGGGGAGCTGTTTTTT,CASSGDRARTGELFF,NA,TRBV6-5,TRBJ2-2,TRBD1
TGTGCCAGCACCGACAGACAGGCCTCTGGGGAGCTGTTTTTT,CASTDRQASGELFF,NA,TRBV27,TRBJ2-2,NA
TGTGCCAGTAGTGTTGACAGGGGGGGAAACATTCAGTACTTC,CASSVDRGGNIQYF,NA,TRBV19,TRBJ2-4,TRBD1
TGTGCCAGCAGTTTATACAGCGGATGGAACCCCTACGAGCAGTACTTC,CASSLYSGWNPYEQYF,NA,TRBV28,TRBJ2-7,NA
TGTGCCAGCAGTTACCCCCGAGGTGAAGCTTTCTTT,CASSYPRGEAFF,NA,TRBV6-6,TRBJ1-1,NA
TGTGCCAGCAGCCTCACTTTGGGCCACGAGCAGTACTTC,CASSLTLGHEQYF,NA,TRBV7-9,TRBJ2-7,NA
TGCGCCAGCAGCCAAGGACCGCGCCGTACAACTAATGAAAAACTGTTTTTT,CASSQGPRRTTNEKLFF,NA,TRBV4-1,TRBJ1-4,NA
TGTGCCAGCAGTGAATGGGAGGGCTTGGCTGAAGCTTTCTTT,CASSEWEGLAEAFF,NA,TRBV2,TRBJ1-1,NA
TGTGCCAGCAGTTCTGTAGGGAACGGCAATCAGCCCCAGCATTTT,CASSSVGNGNQPQHF,NA,TRBV7-9,TRBJ1-5,NA
TGTGCCTGGAGTGTACAGCACTTC,CAWSVQHF,NA,TRBV30,TRBJ2-5,NA
TGTGCCAGCAGCTTCCAGGGCGATGGCTACACCTTC,CASSFQGDGYTF,few,TRBV11-2,TRBJ1-2,NA
TGCAGCGGTGGACTAGCGGAGGGCTACGAGCAGTACTTC,CSGGLAEGYEQYF,many,TRBV29-1,TRBJ2-7,TRBD2
TGTGCCTGGAGTGTTGGTTGGAACGGGGAGCTGTTTTTT,CAWSVGWNGELFF,NA,TRBV30,TRBJ2-2,NA
TGTGCCATTAGGACTAGCGGGATCTACGAGCAGTACTTC,CAIRTSGIYEQYF,NA,TRBV10-3,TRBJ2-7,TRBD2
TGTGCCAGCAGCTTAACCCAGAACACTGAAGCTTTCTTT,CASSLTQNTEAFF,NA,TRBV7-2,TRBJ1-1,NA